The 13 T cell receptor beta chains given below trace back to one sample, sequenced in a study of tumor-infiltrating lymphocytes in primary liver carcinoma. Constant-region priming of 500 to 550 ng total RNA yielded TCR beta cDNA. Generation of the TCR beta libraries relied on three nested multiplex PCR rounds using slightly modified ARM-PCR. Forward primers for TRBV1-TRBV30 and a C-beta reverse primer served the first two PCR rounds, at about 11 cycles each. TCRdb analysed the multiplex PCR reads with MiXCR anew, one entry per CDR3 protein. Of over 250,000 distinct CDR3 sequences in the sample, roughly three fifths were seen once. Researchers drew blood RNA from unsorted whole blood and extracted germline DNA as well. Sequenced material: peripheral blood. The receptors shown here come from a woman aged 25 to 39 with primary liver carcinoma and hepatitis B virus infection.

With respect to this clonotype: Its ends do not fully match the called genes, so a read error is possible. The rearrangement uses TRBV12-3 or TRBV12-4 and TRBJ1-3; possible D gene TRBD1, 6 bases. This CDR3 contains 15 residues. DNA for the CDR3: TGTGCCAGCAGTCCTGGGGACACCCTGGCCAACACCACATATTTT. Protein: CASSPGDTLANTTYF.

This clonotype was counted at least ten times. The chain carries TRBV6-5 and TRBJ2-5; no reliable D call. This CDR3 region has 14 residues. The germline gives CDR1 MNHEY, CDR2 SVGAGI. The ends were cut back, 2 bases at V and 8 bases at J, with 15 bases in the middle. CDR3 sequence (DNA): TGTGCCAGCAGTTACGTAATTGGGCTAGGCACCCAGTACTTC. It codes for CASSYVIGLGTQYF.

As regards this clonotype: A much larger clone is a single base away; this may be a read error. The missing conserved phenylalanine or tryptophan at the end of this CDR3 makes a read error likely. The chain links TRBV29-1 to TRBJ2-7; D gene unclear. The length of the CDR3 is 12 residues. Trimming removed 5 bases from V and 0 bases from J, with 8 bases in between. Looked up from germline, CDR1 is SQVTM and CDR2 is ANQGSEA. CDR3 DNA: TGCAGCGTTTTTACGAGCTCCTACGAGCAGTACTAC. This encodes CSVFTSSYEQYY.

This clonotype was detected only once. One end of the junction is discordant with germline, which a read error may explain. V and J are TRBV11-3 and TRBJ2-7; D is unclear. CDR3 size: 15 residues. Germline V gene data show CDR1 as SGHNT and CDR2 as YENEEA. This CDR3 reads CAGSLRPGASYKQYF. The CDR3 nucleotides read TGTGCCGGCAGCCTGAGACCGGGCGCTTCCTACAAGCAGTACTTT.

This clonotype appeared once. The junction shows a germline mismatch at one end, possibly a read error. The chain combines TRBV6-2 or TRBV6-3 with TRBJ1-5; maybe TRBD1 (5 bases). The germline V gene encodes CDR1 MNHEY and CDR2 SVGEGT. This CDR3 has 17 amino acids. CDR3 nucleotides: TGTGCCAGCAGTTACTCGTGGGGGAGTGGAGGCAATCAGCCCCAACATTTT. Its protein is CASSYSWGSGGNQPQHF.

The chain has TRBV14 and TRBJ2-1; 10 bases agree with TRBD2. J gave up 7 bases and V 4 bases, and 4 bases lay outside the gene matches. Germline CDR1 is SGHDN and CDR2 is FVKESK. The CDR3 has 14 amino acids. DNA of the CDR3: TGTGCCAGCAGCCTAGGACTAGCGGAAAATGAGCAGTTCTTC. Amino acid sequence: CASSLGLAENEQFF.

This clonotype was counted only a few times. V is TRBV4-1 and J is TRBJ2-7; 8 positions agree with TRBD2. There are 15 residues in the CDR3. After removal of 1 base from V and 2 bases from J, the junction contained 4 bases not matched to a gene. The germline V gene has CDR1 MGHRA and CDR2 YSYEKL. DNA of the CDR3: TGCGCCAGCAGCCAAGGGACGGGAGGGCCCTACGAGCAGTACTTC. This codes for CASSQGTGGPYEQYF.

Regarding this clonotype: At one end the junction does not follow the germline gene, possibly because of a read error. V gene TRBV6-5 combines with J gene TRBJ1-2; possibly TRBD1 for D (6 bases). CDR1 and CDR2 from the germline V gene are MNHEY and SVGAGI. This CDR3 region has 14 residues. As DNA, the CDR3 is TGTGCCGGCAGGGGAGACAGATCTAACTATGGCTACACCTTC. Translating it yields CAGRGDRSNYGYTF.

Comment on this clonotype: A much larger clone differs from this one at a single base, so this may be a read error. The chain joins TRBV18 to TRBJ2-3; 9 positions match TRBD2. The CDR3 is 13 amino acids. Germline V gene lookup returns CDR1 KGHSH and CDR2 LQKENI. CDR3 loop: CVSSPTSGDTQYF. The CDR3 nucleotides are TGTGTCAGCTCCCCGACTAGCGGAGATACGCAGTATTTT.

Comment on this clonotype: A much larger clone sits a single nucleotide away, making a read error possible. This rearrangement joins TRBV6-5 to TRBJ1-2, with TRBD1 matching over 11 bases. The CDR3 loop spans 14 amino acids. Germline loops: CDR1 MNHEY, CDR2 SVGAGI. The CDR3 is CASSPGQGASGYIF. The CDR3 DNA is TGTGCCAGCAGCCCAGGACAGGGGGCGTCTGGCTACATCTTC.

The CDR3 DNA is TGTGCCAACAACGGTCAGCGCGGTACGGTTGGGAAGATTCTAGCCAAAAACATTCAGTACTTC. Protein: CANNGQRGTVGKILAKNIQYF. The rearrangement joins TRBV6-2 or TRBV6-3 to TRBJ2-4; unclear D gene. The CDR3 runs to 21 residues. Trimming left V 10 bases short and J 0 bases short, with 34 bases between. The germline CDR1 and CDR2 sequences are MNHEY and SVGEGT.

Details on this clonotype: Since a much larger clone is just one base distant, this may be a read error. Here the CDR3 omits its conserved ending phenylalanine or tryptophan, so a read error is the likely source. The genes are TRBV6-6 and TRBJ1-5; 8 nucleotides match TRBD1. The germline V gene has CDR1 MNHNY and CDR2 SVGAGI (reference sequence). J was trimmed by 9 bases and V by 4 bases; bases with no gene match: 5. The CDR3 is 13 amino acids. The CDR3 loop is CASSSAGGSPQHS. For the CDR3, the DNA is TGTGCCAGCAGTTCGGCAGGGGGCTCGCCCCAGCATTCT.

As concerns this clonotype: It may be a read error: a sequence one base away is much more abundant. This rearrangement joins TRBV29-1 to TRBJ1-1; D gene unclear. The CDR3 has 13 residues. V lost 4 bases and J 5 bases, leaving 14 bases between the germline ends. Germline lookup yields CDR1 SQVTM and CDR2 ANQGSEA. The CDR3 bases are TGCAGCGTTGGAAGACATGGTTGGACTGAAGCTTTCTTT. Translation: CSVGRHGWTEAFF.